A single sample is the source of the 2 T cell receptor beta chains below, sequenced in a study of beta chain features in type 1 diabetes. Expressed TCRB transcripts were sequenced after all isolated RNA was converted to cDNA. Repertoires were generated with immunoSEQ multiplex PCR, while TCRdb's copy carries only in-frame clones and drops some. The profile shows under 950,000 clones, 17% of them singletons. The specimen was naive CD4+ T cells from blood. The receptors were sampled from a woman under 30 in good health.

This chain connects TRBV28 to TRBJ1-2; TRBD1 matches at 7 bases. Trimming took 6 bases from V and 0 from J; bases not matched to a gene: 10. Looked up from germline, CDR1 is MDHEN and CDR2 is SYDVKM. There are 16 residues in the CDR3. This chain's CDR3 is CASSLGQVGANYGYTF. CDR3 bases: TGTGCCAGCAGCCTTGGACAGGTCGGAGCTAACTATGGCTACACCTTC.

The J gene is TRBJ1-5, the V gene TRBV5-6; weak D call: TRBD1 (5 bases). Germline lookup yields CDR1 SGHDT and CDR2 YYEEEE. Trimming removed 1 base at V and 6 bases at J, with 17 bases between. CDR3 length: 16 amino acids. CDR3 DNA sequence: TGTGCCAGCAGCTTGAACCTGGGGGTTGGTGGTCAGCCCCAGCATTTT. Translating gives CASSLNLGVGGQPQHF.